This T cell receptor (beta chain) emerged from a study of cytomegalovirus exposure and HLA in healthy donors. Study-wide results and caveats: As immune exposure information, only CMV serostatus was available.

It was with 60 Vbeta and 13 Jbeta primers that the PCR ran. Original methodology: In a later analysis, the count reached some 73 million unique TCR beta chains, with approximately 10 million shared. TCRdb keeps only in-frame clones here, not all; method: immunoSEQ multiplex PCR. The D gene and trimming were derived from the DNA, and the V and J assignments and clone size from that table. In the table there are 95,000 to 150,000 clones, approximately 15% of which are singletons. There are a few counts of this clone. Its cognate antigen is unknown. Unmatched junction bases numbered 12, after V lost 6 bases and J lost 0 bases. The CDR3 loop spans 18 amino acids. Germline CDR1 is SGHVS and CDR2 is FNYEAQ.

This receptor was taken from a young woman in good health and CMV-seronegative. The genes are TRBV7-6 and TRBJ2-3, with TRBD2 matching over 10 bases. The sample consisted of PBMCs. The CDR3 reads CASRPGIAGGLSTDTQYF. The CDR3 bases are TGTGCCAGCAGACCCGGGATAGCGGGGGGCCTAAGCACAGATACGCAGTATTTT.